This TCR beta chain was sequenced during a study of blood T cell repertoires in COVID-19. Trimming took 2 bases from V and 1 from J, leaving 11 bases between them. Germline CDR1 reads MNHEY; CDR2 reads SVGAGI. The CDR3 covers 15 residues. Clones were read by immunoSEQ multiplex PCR, and TCRdb kept only the in-frame ones, dropping some. The sample records about 200,000 clones, 85% being singletons. The chain couples TRBV6-5 to TRBJ1-1; maybe TRBD1 (6 bases). The clonotype was recovered from a woman older than 75 with acute or convalescent COVID-19. Sequenced input: peripheral blood. The CDR3 DNA reads as TGTGCCAGCAGTTACCAGCCGACAGGGAACACTGAAGCTTTCTTT. Its protein is CASSYQPTGNTEAFF.